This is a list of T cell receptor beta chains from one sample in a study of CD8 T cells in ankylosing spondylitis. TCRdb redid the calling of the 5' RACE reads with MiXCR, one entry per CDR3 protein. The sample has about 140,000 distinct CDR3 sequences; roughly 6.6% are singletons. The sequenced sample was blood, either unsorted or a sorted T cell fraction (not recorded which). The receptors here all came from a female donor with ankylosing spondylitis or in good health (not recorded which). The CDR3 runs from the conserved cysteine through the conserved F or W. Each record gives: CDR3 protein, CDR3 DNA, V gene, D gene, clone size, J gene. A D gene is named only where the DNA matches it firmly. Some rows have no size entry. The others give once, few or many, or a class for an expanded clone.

CDR3: CATRRTGQETQYF; DNA: TGTGCCACCAGACGGACGGGACAAGAGACCCAGTACTTC; V: TRBV15; D: .; size: many; J: TRBJ2-5
CDR3: CASIVGTANTGELFF; DNA: TGTGCCAGCATCGTCGGGACAGCGAACACCGGGGAGCTGTTTTTT; V: TRBV12-3/TRBV12-4; D: TRBD1; size: many; J: TRBJ2-2
CDR3: CSATDHSYNEQFF; DNA: TGCAGTGCTACAGACCACTCTTACAATGAGCAGTTCTTC; V: TRBV20-1; D: .; size: many; J: TRBJ2-1
CDR3: CASSQRRDLLYEQYF; DNA: TGTGCCAGCAGCCAGCGGCGGGACTTGCTCTACGAGCAGTACTTC; V: TRBV4-2; D: .; size: few; J: TRBJ2-7
CDR3: CASSRSGTVKNIQYF; DNA: TGTGCCAGCAGCAGATCCGGGACGGTAAAAAACATTCAGTACTTC; V: TRBV12-3/TRBV12-4; D: .; size: many; J: TRBJ2-4
CDR3: CASSLTGYTF; DNA: TGTGCCAGCAGCTTAACAGGCTACACCTTC; V: TRBV7-2; D: .; size: many; J: TRBJ1-2
CDR3: CASSRTGNQPQHF; DNA: TGCGCCAGCAGCCGGACAGGGAATCAGCCCCAGCATTTT; V: TRBV5-1; D: TRBD1; size: many; J: TRBJ1-5
CDR3: CASSLVQANTEAFF; DNA: TGTGCCAGCAGCTTAGTACAGGCGAACACTGAAGCTTTCTTT; V: TRBV7-9; D: .; size: many; J: TRBJ1-1
CDR3: CASSLRLREQYF; DNA: TGTGCCAGCAGCCTACGGCTCCGCGAGCAGTACTTC; V: TRBV3-1; D: .; size: many; J: TRBJ2-7
CDR3: CASEEGRDTGELFF; DNA: TGTGCCAGCGAGGAGGGGCGGGACACCGGGGAGCTGTTTTTT; V: TRBV6-1; D: .; size: .; J: TRBJ2-2
CDR3: CALPGQGNYGYTF; DNA: TGTGCGCTTCCGGGACAGGGAAACTATGGCTACACCTTC; V: TRBV30; D: TRBD1; size: .; J: TRBJ1-2
CDR3: CSAREGDFYGYTF; DNA: TGCAGTGCTAGAGAGGGGGACTTCTATGGCTACACCTTC; V: TRBV20-1; D: .; size: .; J: TRBJ1-2
CDR3: CASTPEGLNTEAFF; DNA: TGTGCCAGCACCCCCGAGGGGCTGAACACTGAAGCTTTCTTT; V: TRBV12-3/TRBV12-4; D: .; size: many; J: TRBJ1-1
CDR3: CASSRWTVTEAFF; DNA: TGTGCCAGCAGTCGCTGGACAGTCACTGAAGCTTTCTTT; V: TRBV12-3/TRBV12-4; D: .; size: .; J: TRBJ1-1
CDR3: CASSLGLKGEQFF; DNA: TGTGCCAGCAGTCTCGGACTAAAGGGTGAGCAGTTCTTC; V: TRBV12-3/TRBV12-4; D: .; size: many; J: TRBJ2-1
CDR3: CASSYLEETQYF; DNA: TGTGCCAGCAGTTACCTAGAAGAGACCCAGTACTTC; V: TRBV6-2/TRBV6-3; D: .; size: .; J: TRBJ2-5
CDR3: CASSLEDEQYF; DNA: TGCGCCAGCAGCTTAGAGGACGAGCAGTACTTC; V: TRBV5-1; D: .; size: many; J: TRBJ2-7
CDR3: CASSSGGQIYGYTF; DNA: TGTGCCAGCAGTTCGGGAGGTCAAATATATGGCTACACCTTC; V: TRBV28; D: .; size: many; J: TRBJ1-2
CDR3: CASSPSLGTGVPEAFF; DNA: TGTGCCAGCAGCCCCTCCTTAGGGACAGGGGTCCCTGAAGCTTTCTTT; V: TRBV12-3/TRBV12-4; D: TRBD1; size: many; J: TRBJ1-1
CDR3: CAFRRVSINEQFF; DNA: TGTGCCTTTCGGAGGGTTTCTATCAATGAGCAGTTCTTC; V: TRBV30; D: .; size: few; J: TRBJ2-1
CDR3: CASRLAGSSYNEQFF; DNA: TGTGCCAGCAGACTAGCGGGGTCTTCCTACAATGAGCAGTTCTTC; V: TRBV2; D: TRBD2; size: many; J: TRBJ2-1
CDR3: CASSQGRQETQYF; DNA: TGTGCCAGCAGCCAGGGTAGACAAGAGACCCAGTACTTC; V: TRBV3-1; D: .; size: many; J: TRBJ2-5